This T cell receptor (beta chain) was captured by sequencing in a study of OX40 agonist ivuxolimab in advanced cancers. Study-wide background: With a range of roughly 20 to 85, age averaged roughly 60 years, and about 82% were male. Study conclusions and caveats: Dosing at 0.1 to 3.0 mg/kg was accompanied by clonal expansion of CD4+ and CD8+ blood T cells by week 6. The specificity for antigen of the expanded peripheral T cells was not determined.

Libraries were prepared by immunoSEQ multiplex PCR; TCRdb keeps only in-frame clonotypes and omits some of them. The profile covers about 34,000 clones, with around nine tenths appearing a single time and less than 5% taken by the ten largest. For this clone: Its antigen is not known.

V lost 3 bases and J lost 0, with 14 bases in between. This CDR3 is built from 16 residues. The germline CDR1 and CDR2 sequences are KGHSH and LQKENI. Systemic immunosuppression or autoimmune disease history was grounds to exclude patients. The gene calls are TRBV18 and TRBJ1-1, with D hard to call. This sequence was found in an adult with an advanced solid tumor such as melanoma, head and neck, liver or kidney cancer. This specimen consisted of CD4+ or CD8+ T cells sorted from blood, obtained in a trial of the OX40 agonist ivuxolimab. This CDR3 is CASSPAEGRVNTEAFF. The DNA for the CDR3 is TGTGCCAGCTCACCGGCGGAGGGCCGGGTGAACACTGAAGCTTTCTTT.